This TCR beta chain was obtained from a study of blood T cell repertoires in COVID-19. This CDR3 has 15 amino acids. V was pared by 4 bases and J by 2 bases, with 6 bases of the junction left unmatched. Looked up from germline, CDR1 is MGHRA and CDR2 is YSYEKL. Original processing notes: Estimation of nucleated cell counts was performed using reference gene primer amplification. This table comes from immunoSEQ multiplex PCR, and its TCRdb copy is limited to in-frame clones, with some not included. D and trimming were read from the DNA, whereas the V and J calls and clone size are those reported in that table. Of about 37,000 clones in the sample, 75% to 95% were seen once.

The chain links TRBV4-1 to TRBJ2-5; 8 bases fit TRBD1. The receptor was derived from a woman older than 75 with acute or convalescent COVID-19. The sequenced sample was peripheral blood. CDR3 nucleotide sequence: TGCGCCAGCAGCCGGACAGGGTTGCAACAAGAGACCCAGTACTTC. It encodes CASSRTGLQQETQYF.